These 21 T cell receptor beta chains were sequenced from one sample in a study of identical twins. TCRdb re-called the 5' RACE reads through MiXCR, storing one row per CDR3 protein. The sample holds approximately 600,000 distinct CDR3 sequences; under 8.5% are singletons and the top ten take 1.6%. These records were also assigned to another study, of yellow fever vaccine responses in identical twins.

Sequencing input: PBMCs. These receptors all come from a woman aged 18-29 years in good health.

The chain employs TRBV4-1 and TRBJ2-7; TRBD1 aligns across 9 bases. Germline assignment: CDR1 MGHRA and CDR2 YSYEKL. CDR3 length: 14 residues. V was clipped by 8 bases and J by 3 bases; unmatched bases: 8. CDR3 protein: CASGSGTGLYEQYF. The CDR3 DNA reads TGCGCCAGCGGCTCCGGGACAGGGCTCTACGAGCAGTACTTC.

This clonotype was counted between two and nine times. Written as DNA, the CDR3 is TGTGCCAGCAGTCCCCTCCGGGACTACAATGAGCAGTTCTTC. It encodes CASSPLRDYNEQFF. The J gene is TRBJ2-1, the V gene TRBV25-1; D is perhaps TRBD2 (5 bases). This CDR3 is 14 amino acids long. CDR1 is MGHDK, CDR2 SYGVNS, per germline. V lost 5 bases to trimming and J lost 3 bases, with 11 bases between them.

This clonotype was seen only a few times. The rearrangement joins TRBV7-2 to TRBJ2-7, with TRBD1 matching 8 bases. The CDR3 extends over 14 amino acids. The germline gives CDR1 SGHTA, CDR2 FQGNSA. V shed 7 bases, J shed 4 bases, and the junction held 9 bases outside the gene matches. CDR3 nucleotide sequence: TGTGCCAGCACCTCAGGGACAGGAAAGTACGAGCAGTACTTC. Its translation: CASTSGTGKYEQYF.

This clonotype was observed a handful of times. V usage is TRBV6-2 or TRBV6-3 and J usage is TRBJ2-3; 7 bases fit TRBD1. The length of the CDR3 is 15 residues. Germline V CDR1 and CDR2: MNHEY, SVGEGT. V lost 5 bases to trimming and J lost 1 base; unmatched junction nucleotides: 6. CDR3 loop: CASSPDRDRTDTQYF. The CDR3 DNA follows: TGTGCCAGCAGTCCCGACAGGGACCGCACAGATACGCAGTATTTT.

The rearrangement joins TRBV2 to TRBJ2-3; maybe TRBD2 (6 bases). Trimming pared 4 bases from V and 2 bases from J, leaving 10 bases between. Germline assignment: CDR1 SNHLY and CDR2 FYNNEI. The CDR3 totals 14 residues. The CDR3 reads CASSGDSITDTQYF. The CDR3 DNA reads TGTGCCAGCAGTGGGGACTCAATCACAGATACGCAGTATTTT.

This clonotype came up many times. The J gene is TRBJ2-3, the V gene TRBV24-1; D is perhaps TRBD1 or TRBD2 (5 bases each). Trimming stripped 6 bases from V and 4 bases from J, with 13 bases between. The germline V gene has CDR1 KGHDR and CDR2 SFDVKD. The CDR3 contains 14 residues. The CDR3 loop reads CATSHSLGADTQYF. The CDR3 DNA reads TGTGCCACCAGTCACTCACTAGGGGCAGATACGCAGTATTTT.

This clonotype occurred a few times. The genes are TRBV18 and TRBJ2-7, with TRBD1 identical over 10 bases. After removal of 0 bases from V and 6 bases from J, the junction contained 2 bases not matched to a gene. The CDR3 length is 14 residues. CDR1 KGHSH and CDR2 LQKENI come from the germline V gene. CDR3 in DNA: TGTGCCAGCTCACCACCGGGACAGGGGTTCGAGCAGTACTTC. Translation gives CASSPPGQGFEQYF.

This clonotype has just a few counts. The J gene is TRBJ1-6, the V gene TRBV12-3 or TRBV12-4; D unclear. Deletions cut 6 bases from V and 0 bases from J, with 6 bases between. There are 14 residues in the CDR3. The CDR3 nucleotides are TGTGCCAGCAGAGAGAGCTCCTATAATTCACCCCTCCACTTT. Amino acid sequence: CASRESSYNSPLHF.

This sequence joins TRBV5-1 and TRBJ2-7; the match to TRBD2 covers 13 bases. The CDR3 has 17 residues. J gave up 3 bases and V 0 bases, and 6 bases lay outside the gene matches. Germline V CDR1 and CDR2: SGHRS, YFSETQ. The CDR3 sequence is CASSLGLAGGPRYEQYF. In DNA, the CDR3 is TGCGCCAGCAGCTTGGGACTAGCGGGAGGCCCTCGCTACGAGCAGTACTTC.

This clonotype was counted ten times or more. CDR3 amino acids: CSAIDRGNEQFF. As DNA, the CDR3 is TGCAGTGCTATCGACAGGGGCAATGAGCAGTTCTTC. The chain has TRBV20-1 and TRBJ2-1, with 8 bases fitting TRBD1. Germline-derived CDR1 and CDR2 are DFQATT and SNEGSKA (reference sequence). There are 12 residues in the CDR3. Germline trimming cut 4 bases from V and 6 bases from J; bases unmatched to any gene: 2.

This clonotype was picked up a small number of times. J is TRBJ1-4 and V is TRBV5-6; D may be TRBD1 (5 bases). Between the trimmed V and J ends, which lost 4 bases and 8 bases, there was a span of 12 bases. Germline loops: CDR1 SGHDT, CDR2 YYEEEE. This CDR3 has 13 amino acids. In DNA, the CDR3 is TGTGCCAGCAGCGTGCAGGGATACGAAAAACTGTTTTTT. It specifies CASSVQGYEKLFF.

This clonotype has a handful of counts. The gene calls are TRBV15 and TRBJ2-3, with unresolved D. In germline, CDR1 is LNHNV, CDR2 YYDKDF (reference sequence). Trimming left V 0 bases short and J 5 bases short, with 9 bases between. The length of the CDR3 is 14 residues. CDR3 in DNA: TGTGCCACCAGCAGAGATGTTCCAAAAGATACGCAGTATTTT. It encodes CATSRDVPKDTQYF.

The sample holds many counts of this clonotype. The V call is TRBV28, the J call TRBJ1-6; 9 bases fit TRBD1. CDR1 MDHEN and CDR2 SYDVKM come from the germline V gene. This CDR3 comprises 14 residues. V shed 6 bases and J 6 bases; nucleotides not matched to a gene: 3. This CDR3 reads CASRGDRVNSPLHF. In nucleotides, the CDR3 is TGTGCCAGCAGGGGGGACAGGGTTAATTCACCCCTCCACTTT.

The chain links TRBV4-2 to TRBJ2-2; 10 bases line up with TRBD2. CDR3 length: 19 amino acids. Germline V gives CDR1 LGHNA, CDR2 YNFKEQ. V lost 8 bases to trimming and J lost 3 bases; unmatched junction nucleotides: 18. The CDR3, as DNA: TGTGCCAGCCGCAAGATTACGGGACTAGCGCGGGAGCACACCGGGGAGCTGTTTTTT. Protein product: CASRKITGLAREHTGELFF.

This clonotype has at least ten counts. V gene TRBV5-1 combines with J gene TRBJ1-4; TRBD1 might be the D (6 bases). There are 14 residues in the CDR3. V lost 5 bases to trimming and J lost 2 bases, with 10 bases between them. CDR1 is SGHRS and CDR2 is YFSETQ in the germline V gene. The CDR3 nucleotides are TGCGCCAGCAGTACAGGGACTACTAATGAAAAACTGTTTTTT. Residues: CASSTGTTNEKLFF. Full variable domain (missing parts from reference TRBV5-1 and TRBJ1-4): KAGVTQTPRYLIKTRGQQVTLSCSPISGHRSVSWYQQTPGQGLQFLFEYFSETQRNKGNFPGRFSGRQFSNSRSEMNVSTLELGDSALYLCASSTGTTNEKLFFGSGTQLSVL.

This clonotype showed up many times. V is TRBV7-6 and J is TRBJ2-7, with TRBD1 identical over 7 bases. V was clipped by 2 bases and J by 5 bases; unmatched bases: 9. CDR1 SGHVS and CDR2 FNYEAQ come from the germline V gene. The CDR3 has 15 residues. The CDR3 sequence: CASSLPWDSRDEQYF. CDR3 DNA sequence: TGTGCCAGCAGCTTACCTTGGGACAGCAGGGACGAGCAGTACTTC.

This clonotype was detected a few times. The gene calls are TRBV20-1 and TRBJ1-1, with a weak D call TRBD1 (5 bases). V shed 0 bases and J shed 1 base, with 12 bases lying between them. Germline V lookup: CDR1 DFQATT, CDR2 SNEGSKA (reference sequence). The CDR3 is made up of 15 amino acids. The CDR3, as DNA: TGCAGTGCTAGAGATCGTAGGACACCGAACACTGAAGCTTTCTTT. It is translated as CSARDRRTPNTEAFF.

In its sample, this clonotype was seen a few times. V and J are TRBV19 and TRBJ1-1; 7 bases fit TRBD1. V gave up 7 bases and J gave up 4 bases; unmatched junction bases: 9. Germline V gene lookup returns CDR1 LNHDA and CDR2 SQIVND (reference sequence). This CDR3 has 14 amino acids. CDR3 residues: CASIPTGVVTEAFF. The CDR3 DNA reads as TGTGCCAGTATCCCCACAGGGGTGGTCACTGAAGCTTTCTTT.

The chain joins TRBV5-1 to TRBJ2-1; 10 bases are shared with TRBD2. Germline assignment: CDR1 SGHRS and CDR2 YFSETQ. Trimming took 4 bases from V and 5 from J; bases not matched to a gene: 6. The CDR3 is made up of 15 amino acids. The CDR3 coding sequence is TGCGCCAGCAGCACACGGACTAGCGGTGACAATGAGCAGTTCTTC. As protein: CASSTRTSGDNEQFF.

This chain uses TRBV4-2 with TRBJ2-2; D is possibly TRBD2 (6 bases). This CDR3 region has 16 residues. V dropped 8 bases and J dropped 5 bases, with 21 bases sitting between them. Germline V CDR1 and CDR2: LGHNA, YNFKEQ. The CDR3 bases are TGTGCCAGCGCTGCTAGGGGATCGGGAGATACCGGGGAGCTGTTTTTT. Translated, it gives CASAARGSGDTGELFF.

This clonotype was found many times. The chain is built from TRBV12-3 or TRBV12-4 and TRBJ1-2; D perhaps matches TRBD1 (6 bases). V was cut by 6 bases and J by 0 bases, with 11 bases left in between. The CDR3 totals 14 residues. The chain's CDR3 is CASSTGFSNYGYTF. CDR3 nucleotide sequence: TGTGCCAGCAGCACAGGGTTTTCTAACTATGGCTACACCTTC.